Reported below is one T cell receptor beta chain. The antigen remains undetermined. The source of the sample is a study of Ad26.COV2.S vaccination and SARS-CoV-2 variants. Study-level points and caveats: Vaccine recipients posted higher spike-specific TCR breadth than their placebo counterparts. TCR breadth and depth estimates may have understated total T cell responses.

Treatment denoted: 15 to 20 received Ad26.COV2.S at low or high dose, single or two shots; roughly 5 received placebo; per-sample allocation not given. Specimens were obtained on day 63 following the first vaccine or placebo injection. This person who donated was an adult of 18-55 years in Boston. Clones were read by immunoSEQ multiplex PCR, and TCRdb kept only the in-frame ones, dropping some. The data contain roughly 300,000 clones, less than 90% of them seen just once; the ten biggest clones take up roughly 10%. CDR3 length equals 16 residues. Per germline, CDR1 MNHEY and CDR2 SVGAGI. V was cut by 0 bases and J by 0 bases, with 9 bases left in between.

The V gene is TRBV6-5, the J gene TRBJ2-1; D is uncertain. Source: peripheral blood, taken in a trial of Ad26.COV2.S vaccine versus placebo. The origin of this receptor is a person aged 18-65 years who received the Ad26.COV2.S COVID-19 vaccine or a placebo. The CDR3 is CASSYSPTDSYNEQFF. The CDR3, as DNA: TGTGCCAGCAGTTACTCACCGACGGACTCCTACAATGAGCAGTTCTTC.